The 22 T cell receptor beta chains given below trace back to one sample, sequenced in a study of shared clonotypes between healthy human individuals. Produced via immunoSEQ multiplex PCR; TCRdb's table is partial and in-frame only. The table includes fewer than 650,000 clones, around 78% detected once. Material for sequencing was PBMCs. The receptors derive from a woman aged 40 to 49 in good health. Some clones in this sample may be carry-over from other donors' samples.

CDR3 bases: TGTGCCAGTAGTATCGGTCGGCTTCCGTCCAGCAATGAGCAGTTCTTC. Amino acids: CASSIGRLPSSNEQFF. The genes are TRBV19 and TRBJ2-1, with unresolved D. Germline CDR1 LNHDA, CDR2 SQIVND (reference sequence). The V and J ends lost 3 bases and 6 bases respectively, with 18 bases between them. The CDR3 covers 16 residues. Using reference TRBV19 and TRBJ2-1 for the parts outside the CDR3, the full variable domain is DGGITQSPKYLFRKEGQNVTLSCEQNLNHDAMYWYRQDPGQGLRLIYYSQIVNDFQKGDIAEGYSVSREKKESFPLTVTSAQKNPTAFYLCASSIGRLPSSNEQFFGPGTRLTVL.

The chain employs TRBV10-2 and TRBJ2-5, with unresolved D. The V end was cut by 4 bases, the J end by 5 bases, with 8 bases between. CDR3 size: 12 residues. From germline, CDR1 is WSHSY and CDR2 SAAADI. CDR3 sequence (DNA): TGCGCCAGCAGTGGAATCGGGGAGACCCAGTACTTC. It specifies CASSGIGETQYF.

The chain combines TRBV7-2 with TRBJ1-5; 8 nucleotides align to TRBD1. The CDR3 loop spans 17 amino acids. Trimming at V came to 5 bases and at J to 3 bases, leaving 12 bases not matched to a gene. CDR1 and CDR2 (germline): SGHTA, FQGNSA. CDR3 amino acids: CASSVRTGQVINQPQHF. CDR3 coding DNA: TGTGCCAGCAGCGTCCGAACGGGACAGGTGATCAATCAGCCCCAGCATTTT.

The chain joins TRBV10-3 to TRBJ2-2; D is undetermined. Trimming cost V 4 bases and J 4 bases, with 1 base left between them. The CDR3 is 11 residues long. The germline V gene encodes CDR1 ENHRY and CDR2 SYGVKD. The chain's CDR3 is CAISATGELFF. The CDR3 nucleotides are TGTGCCATCAGTGCCACCGGGGAGCTGTTTTTT.

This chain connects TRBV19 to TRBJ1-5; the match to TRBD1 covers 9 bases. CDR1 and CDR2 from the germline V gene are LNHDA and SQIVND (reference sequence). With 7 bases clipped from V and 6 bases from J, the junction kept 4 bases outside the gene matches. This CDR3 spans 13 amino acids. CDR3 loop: CASTRDRAQPQHF. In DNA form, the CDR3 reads TGTGCCAGTACCCGGGACAGGGCTCAGCCCCAGCATTTT.

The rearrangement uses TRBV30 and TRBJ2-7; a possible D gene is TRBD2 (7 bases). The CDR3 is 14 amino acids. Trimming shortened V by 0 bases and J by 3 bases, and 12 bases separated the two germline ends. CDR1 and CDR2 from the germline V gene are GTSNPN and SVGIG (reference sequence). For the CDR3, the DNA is TGTGCCTGGAGTGTAGTAGGGGGGGGCTACGAGCAGTACTTC. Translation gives CAWSVVGGGYEQYF.

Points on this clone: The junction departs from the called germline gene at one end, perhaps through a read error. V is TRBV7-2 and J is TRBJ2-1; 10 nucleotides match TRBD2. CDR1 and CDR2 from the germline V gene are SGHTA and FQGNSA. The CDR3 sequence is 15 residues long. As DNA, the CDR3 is TGTGGCAGCAGCCCTAGCGGGAGCTCCTACAATGAGCAGTTCTTC. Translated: CGSSPSGSSYNEQFF.

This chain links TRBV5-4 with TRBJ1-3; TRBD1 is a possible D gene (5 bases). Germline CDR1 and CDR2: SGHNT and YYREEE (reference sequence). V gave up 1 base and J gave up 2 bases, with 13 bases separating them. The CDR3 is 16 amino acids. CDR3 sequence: CASSLYSAGAGNTIYF. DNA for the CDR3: TGTGCCAGCAGCTTGTATTCGGCGGGGGCTGGAAACACCATATATTTT.

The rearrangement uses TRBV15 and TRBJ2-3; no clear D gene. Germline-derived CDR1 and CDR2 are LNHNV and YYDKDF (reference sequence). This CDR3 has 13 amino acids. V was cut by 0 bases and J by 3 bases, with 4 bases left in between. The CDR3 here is CATSREGTDTQYF. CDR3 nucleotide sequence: TGTGCCACCAGCAGAGAGGGAACAGATACGCAGTATTTT. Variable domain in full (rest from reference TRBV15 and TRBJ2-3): DAMVIQNPRYQVTQFGKPVTLSCSQTLNHNVMYWYQQKSSQAPKLLFHYYDKDFNNEADTPDNFQSRRPNTSFCFLDIRSPGLGDTAMYLCATSREGTDTQYFGPGTRLTVL.

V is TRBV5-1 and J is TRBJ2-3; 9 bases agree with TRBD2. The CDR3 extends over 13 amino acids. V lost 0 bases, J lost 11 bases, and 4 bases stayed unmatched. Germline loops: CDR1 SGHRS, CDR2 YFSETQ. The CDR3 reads CASSLARREGQYF. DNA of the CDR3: TGCGCCAGCAGCTTGGCGCGGCGGGAGGGGCAGTATTTT.

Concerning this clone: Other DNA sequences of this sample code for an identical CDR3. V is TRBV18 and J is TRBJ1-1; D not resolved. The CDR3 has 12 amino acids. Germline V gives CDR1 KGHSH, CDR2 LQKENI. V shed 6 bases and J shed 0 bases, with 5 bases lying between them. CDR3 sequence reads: CASSPLNTEAFF. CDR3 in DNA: TGTGCCAGCTCCCCCTTGAACACTGAAGCTTTCTTT.

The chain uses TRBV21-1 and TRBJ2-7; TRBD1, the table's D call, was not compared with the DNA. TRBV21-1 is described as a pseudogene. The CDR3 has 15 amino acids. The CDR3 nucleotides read TGTGCCAGCAGCAGGCCCCGGGACAACTCCTACGAGCAGTACTTC. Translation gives CASSRPRDNSYEQYF.

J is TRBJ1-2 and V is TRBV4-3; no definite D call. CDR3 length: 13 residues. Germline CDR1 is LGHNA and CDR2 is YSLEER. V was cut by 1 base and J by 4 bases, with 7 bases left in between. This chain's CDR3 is CASSQAGSYGYTF. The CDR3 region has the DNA TGCGCCAGCAGCCAAGCCGGGAGCTATGGCTACACCTTC.

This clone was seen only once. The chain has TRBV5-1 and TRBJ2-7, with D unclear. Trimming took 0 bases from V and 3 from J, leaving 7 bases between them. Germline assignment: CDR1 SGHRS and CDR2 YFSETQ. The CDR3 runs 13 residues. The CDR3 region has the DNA TGCGCCAGCAGCTTGGCGGGCCTCTACGAGCAGTACTTC. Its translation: CASSLAGLYEQYF.

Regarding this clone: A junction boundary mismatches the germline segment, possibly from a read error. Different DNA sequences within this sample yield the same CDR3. The CDR3 sequence: CASSLASGQPQHF. CDR3 in DNA: TGTGCCAGCAGCTTAGCGTCGGGGCAGCCCCAGCACTTT. The V and J genes are TRBV7-8 and TRBJ1-5, with D tentatively TRBD1 (5 bases). Germline CDR1 reads SGHVS; CDR2 reads FQNEAQ. The CDR3 has 13 residues.

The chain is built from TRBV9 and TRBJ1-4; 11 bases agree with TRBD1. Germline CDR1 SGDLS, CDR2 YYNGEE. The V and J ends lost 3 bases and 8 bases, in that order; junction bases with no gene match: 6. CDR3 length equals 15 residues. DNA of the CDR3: TGTGCCAGCAGCGCCGGACAGGGGGCAATCGAAAAACTGTTTTTT. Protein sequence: CASSAGQGAIEKLFF.

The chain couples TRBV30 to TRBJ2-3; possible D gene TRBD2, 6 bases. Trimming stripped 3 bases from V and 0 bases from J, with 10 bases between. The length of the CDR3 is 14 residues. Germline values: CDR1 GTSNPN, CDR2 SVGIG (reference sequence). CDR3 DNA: TGTGCCTGGAGGCTAGCGCAGAGCACAGATACGCAGTATTTT. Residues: CAWRLAQSTDTQYF.

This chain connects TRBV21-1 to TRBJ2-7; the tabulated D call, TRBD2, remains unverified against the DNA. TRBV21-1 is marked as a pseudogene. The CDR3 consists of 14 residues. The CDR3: CASSKLKRECEQYF. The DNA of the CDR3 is TGTGCCAGCAGCAAACTCAAGCGGGAGTGCGAGCAGTACTTC.

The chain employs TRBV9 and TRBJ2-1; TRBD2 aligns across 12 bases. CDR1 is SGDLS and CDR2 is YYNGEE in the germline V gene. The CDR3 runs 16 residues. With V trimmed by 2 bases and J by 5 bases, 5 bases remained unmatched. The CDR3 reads CASSVGGLAGHNEQFF. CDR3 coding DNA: TGTGCCAGCAGCGTTGGAGGACTAGCGGGACACAATGAGCAGTTCTTC.

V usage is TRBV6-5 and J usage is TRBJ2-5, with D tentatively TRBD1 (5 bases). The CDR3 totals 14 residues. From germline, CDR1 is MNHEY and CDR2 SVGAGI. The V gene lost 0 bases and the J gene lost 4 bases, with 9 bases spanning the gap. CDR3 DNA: TGTGCCAGCAGTTACTCCCAGGGTGGAGAGACCCAGTACTTC. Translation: CASSYSQGGETQYF.

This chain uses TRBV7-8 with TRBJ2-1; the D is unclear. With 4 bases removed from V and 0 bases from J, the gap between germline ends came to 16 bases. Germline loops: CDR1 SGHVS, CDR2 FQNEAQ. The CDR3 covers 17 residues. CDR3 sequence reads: CASSSGGGSLSYNEQFF. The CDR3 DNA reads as TGTGCCAGCAGCTCGGGCGGCGGTAGCCTCTCCTACAATGAGCAGTTCTTC.

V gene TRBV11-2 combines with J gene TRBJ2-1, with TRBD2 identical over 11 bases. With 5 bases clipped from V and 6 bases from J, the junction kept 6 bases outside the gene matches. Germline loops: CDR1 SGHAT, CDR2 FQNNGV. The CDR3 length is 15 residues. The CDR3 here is CASSHGTSGFNEQFF. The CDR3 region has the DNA TGTGCCAGCAGCCACGGGACTAGCGGTTTCAATGAGCAGTTCTTC.